The 30 T cell receptor beta chains in this list originate from one sample, sequenced in a study of blood T cells in healthy people across ages. Using a J-beta primer mix together with a sample-barcoded 5' primer, a second PCR was run for about 6 to 12 cycles. TCRdb re-analysed the 5' RACE reads in MiXCR, keeping a single row per CDR3 protein. Here the sample spans approximately 1,100,000 distinct CDR3 sequences, 45% being singletons. The sample was blood. These receptor sequences come from a woman in her sixties or seventies in good health.

The chain joins TRBV5-6 to TRBJ2-7, with D possibly being TRBD1 (6 bases). This CDR3 is 15 amino acids long. V lost 4 bases, J lost 4 bases, and 18 bases lay in between. Germline CDR1 and CDR2: SGHDT and YYEEEE. The CDR3 DNA is TGTGCCAGCAGCCGGCCCAGGGGCGGAATTTACGAGCAGTACTTC. It is translated as CASSRPRGGIYEQYF.

The chain is built from TRBV6-2 or TRBV6-3 and TRBJ2-7, with TRBD1 identical over 12 bases. From germline, CDR1 is MNHEY and CDR2 SVGEGT. The J segment lost 5 bases and the V segment lost 4 bases, leaving 12 bases of the junction unmatched. The CDR3 loop spans 17 amino acids. This chain's CDR3 is CASSSKGQGANVDEQYF. The CDR3 DNA reads TGTGCCAGCAGTTCAAAGGGACAGGGGGCGAATGTGGACGAGCAGTACTTC.

This clonotype was detected ten times or more. This sequence joins TRBV20-1 and TRBJ2-7; the D is unclear. Trimming stripped 5 bases from V and 3 bases from J, with 14 bases between. CDR1 is DFQATT and CDR2 is SNEGSKA in the germline V gene (reference sequence). This CDR3 has 13 residues. The CDR3, as DNA: TGCAGTGCTCACGACGGCCAAGGCTACGAGCAGTACTTC. Its protein is CSAHDGQGYEQYF.

This clonotype was found a few times. The V call is TRBV10-2, the J call TRBJ2-1; 10 bases map to TRBD2. Germline lookup yields CDR1 WSHSY and CDR2 SAAADI. This CDR3 region has 16 residues. J lost 8 bases, V lost 5 bases, and 12 bases had no gene match. The CDR3 DNA sequence: TGCGCCAGCAGTAACGGGCGGCTAGCGGGAGATGATGAGCAGTTCTTC. Translated, it gives CASSNGRLAGDDEQFF.

This clonotype occurred a few times. The chain recombines TRBV12-3 or TRBV12-4 with TRBJ2-7; D remains ambiguous. The CDR3 runs 15 residues. The germline V and J ends were trimmed by 5 bases and 5 bases, with 19 bases remaining between them. CDR3 in DNA: TGTGCCAGCAGTCCCCGGATTCGAACCGGACACGAGCAGTACTTC. This codes for CASSPRIRTGHEQYF.

In regard to this clonotype: A read error may account for a junction end that differs from germline. The chain employs TRBV6-6 and TRBJ2-7; TRBD2 matches at 8 bases. The CDR3 runs to 13 residues. CDR1 MNHNY and CDR2 SVGAGI come from the germline V gene (reference sequence). Here the CDR3 DNA reads TGTGCCAGCAGTTACTCGAGTCCGGGAGGGGCGTTCTTC. It specifies CASSYSSPGGAFF.

The V and J genes are TRBV28 and TRBJ2-3; weak D call: TRBD1 (7 bases). This CDR3 has 14 amino acids. With 6 bases removed from V and 0 bases from J, the gap between germline ends came to 10 bases. CDR1 is MDHEN, CDR2 SYDVKM, per germline. The CDR3 nucleotides are TGTGCCAGCAGGGAGGGACAGAGCACAGATACGCAGTATTTT. This sequence encodes CASREGQSTDTQYF.

The chain carries TRBV27 and TRBJ1-6, with D maybe TRBD1 (5 bases). CDR1 is MNHEY and CDR2 is SMNVEV in the germline V gene (reference sequence). V shed 9 bases and J shed 6 bases, with 18 bases lying between them. The CDR3 is 15 residues long. CDR3 coding DNA: TGTGCCAGTAGTACCACCGGGACCTCTAATTCACCCCTCCACTTT. Translation gives CASSTTGTSNSPLHF.

This clonotype showed up many times. The V gene is TRBV12-3 or TRBV12-4, the J gene TRBJ2-5; D is undetermined. The CDR3 is made up of 12 amino acids. Trimming removed 6 bases at V and 5 bases at J, with 10 bases between. CDR3 region: CASSSRVETQYF. CDR3 DNA: TGTGCCAGCAGCTCAAGGGTGGAGACCCAGTACTTC.

This clonotype appeared a few times. The chain combines TRBV7-2 with TRBJ2-7, with no clear D. V was clipped by 4 bases and J by 3 bases, with 19 bases between them. Germline V gene sequence: CDR1 SGHTA, CDR2 FQGNSA. The CDR3 has 16 amino acids. CDR3 residues: CASSSPRADAYYEQYF. CDR3 bases: TGTGCCAGCAGCTCTCCTCGGGCGGATGCATACTACGAGCAGTACTTC.

The rearrangement links TRBV9 to TRBJ2-5; TRBD2 matches at 8 bases. This CDR3 is built from 16 residues. With 0 bases clipped from V and 0 bases from J, the junction kept 4 bases outside the gene matches. Germline assignment: CDR1 SGDLS and CDR2 YYNGEE. The CDR3 protein is CASSVGLAGDQETQYF. The CDR3 DNA reads TGTGCCAGCAGCGTAGGCCTAGCGGGCGACCAAGAGACCCAGTACTTC.

The rearrangement joins TRBV20-1 to TRBJ1-4; 10 nucleotides align to TRBD1. Germline V CDR1 and CDR2: DFQATT, SNEGSKA (reference sequence). CDR3 length equals 17 residues. Trimming cost V 4 bases and J 1 base; bases outside gene matches: 9. The CDR3 coding sequence is TGCAGTGCTATGACAGGGGGCATGGGAGAAACTAATGAAAAACTGTTTTTT. This codes for CSAMTGGMGETNEKLFF.

This clonotype was recorded a few times. The chain combines TRBV7-8 with TRBJ2-1; no clear D. V was pared by 1 base and J by 2 bases, with 12 bases between. Germline V lookup: CDR1 SGHVS, CDR2 FQNEAQ. The CDR3 totals 16 residues. CDR3 DNA sequence: TGTGCCAGCAGCTTAGAGGATACGACCGCCTACAATGAGCAGTTCTTC. This codes for CASSLEDTTAYNEQFF.

A few counts support this clonotype. This chain uses TRBV7-7 with TRBJ2-3, with 9 bases identical to TRBD2. CDR1 and CDR2 (germline): SSHAT, FNYEAQ (reference sequence). The V segment lost 5 bases and the J segment 0 bases; nucleotides outside the gene matches: 3. The CDR3 has 15 residues. CDR3 nucleotides: TGTGCCAGCAGCGTAACTAGCGGGAGCACAGATACGCAGTATTTT. As protein: CASSVTSGSTDTQYF.

The chain recombines TRBV7-6 with TRBJ1-2; D is undetermined. This CDR3 is 14 amino acids long. The germline gives CDR1 SGHVS, CDR2 FNYEAQ. Trimming removed 4 bases from V and 10 bases from J, with 19 bases in between. The CDR3 sequence: CASSSASGHNYYTF. The CDR3 nucleotides are TGTGCCAGCAGCTCCGCATCTGGCCACAACTACTACACCTTC.

This clonotype was seen a handful of times. This chain connects TRBV7-9 to TRBJ2-5; D is uncertain. The germline gives CDR1 SEHNR, CDR2 FQNEAQ (reference sequence). The CDR3 sequence is 15 residues long. Deletions cut 7 bases from V and 2 bases from J, with 17 bases between. The CDR3 here is CASIPATAKQETQYF. The CDR3 nucleotides read TGTGCCAGCATCCCTGCCACTGCAAAGCAAGAGACCCAGTACTTC.

The chain couples TRBV27 to TRBJ1-6, with TRBD1 matching 7 bases. Germline CDR1 is MNHEY and CDR2 is SMNVEV (reference sequence). Losses at the gene ends were 2 bases for V and 7 bases for J; bases not matched to a gene: 8. This CDR3 has 16 amino acids. This CDR3 is CASSLHQGEGNSPLHF. CDR3 coding DNA: TGTGCCAGCAGTTTACACCAGGGGGAAGGGAATTCACCCCTCCACTTT.

This clonotype was seen once. The V gene is TRBV7-7, the J gene TRBJ2-1; TRBD2 aligns across 10 bases. The end of the DNA is better explained by TRBJ2-7, so the J call may be wrong. Germline lookup yields CDR1 SSHAT and CDR2 FNYEAQ (reference sequence). The CDR3 extends over 16 amino acids. The DNA of the CDR3 is TGTGCCAGCAGCTTGGCGCCTGGGACTAGCGTTTACGAGCAGTACTTC. Its protein product is CASSLAPGTSVYEQYF.

The chain carries TRBV27 and TRBJ2-7; D might be TRBD1 or TRBD2, each matching 5 bases. V was cut by 0 bases and J by 3 bases, with 15 bases left in between. The CDR3 is made up of 16 amino acids. Looked up from germline, CDR1 is MNHEY and CDR2 is SMNVEV (reference sequence). CDR3 bases: TGTGCCAGCAGTTTATCGGTGGGGGAAGTCGGCTACGAGCAGTACTTC. Residues: CASSLSVGEVGYEQYF.

This clonotype was detected a few times. V usage is TRBV12-3 or TRBV12-4 and J usage is TRBJ2-3; D gene ambiguous. This CDR3 has 12 amino acids. V was cut by 1 base and J by 10 bases, with 9 bases left in between. The CDR3 reads CASSLEARAQYF. CDR3 coding DNA: TGTGCCAGCAGTTTAGAAGCTAGGGCGCAGTATTTT.

The chain is built from TRBV30 and TRBJ2-2; TRBD2 matches at 10 bases. The CDR3 runs to 14 residues. J lost 5 bases, V lost 4 bases, and 4 bases had no gene match. The germline V gene has CDR1 GTSNPN and CDR2 SVGIG (reference sequence). The CDR3, as DNA: TGTGCCTGGAAAGGACTAGCGGATACCGGGGAGCTGTTTTTT. Its protein is CAWKGLADTGELFF. The variable domain in full, with the rest retrieved from reference TRBV30 and TRBJ2-2, is SQTIHQWPATLVQPVGSPLSLECTVEGTSNPNLYWYRQAAGRGLQLLFYSVGIGQISSEVPQNLSASRPQDRQFILSSKKLLLSDSGFYLCAWKGLADTGELFFGEGSRLTVL.

The chain combines TRBV27 with TRBJ2-1; D gene unclear. The CDR3 totals 11 residues. Germline CDR1 and CDR2: MNHEY and SMNVEV (reference sequence). Trimming pared 6 bases from V and 7 bases from J, leaving 7 bases between. This chain's CDR3 is CASREENEQFF. The CDR3 DNA sequence: TGTGCCAGCAGGGAAGAGAATGAGCAGTTCTTC.

V and J are TRBV18 and TRBJ1-5; D is unresolved. The CDR3 totals 13 residues. In germline, CDR1 is KGHSH, CDR2 LQKENI. Trimming cost V 5 bases and J 5 bases, with 10 bases left between them. CDR3 region: CASSETGDQPQHF. The CDR3 nucleotides read TGTGCCAGCTCAGAGACCGGGGATCAGCCCCAGCATTTT. Full variable domain (rest looked up from reference TRBV18 and TRBJ1-5): NAGVMQNPRHLVRRRGQEARLRCSPMKGHSHVYWYRQLPEEGLKFMVYLQKENIIDESGMPKERFSAEFPKEGPSILRIQQVVRGDSAAYFCASSETGDQPQHFGDGTRLSIL.

A few counts support this clonotype. DNA of the CDR3: TGTGCCAGCAGCTCCCTGGGGGTAGGGAAGAACGAGCAGTACTTC. Protein: CASSSLGVGKNEQYF. The chain is built from TRBV11-2 and TRBJ2-7, with D perhaps TRBD1 or TRBD2 (5 bases each). Trimming pared 4 bases from V and 5 bases from J, leaving 18 bases between. The germline gives CDR1 SGHAT, CDR2 FQNNGV. This CDR3 region has 15 residues.

This clonotype was seen a handful of times. This chain links TRBV20-1 with TRBJ2-1; 8 bases line up with TRBD2. The CDR3 is 15 residues long. The junction had 14 bases not matched to a gene; V was cut back by 6 bases and J by 7 bases. The germline CDR1 and CDR2 sequences are DFQATT and SNEGSKA (reference sequence). CDR3 DNA: TGCAGTGCGGCACCCCGGGAGGGCCGTTGGAATGAGCAGTTCTTC. It yields the protein CSAAPREGRWNEQFF.

The rearrangement joins TRBV7-3 to TRBJ2-1, with a weak D call TRBD2 (6 bases). The V gene lost 1 base and the J gene lost 2 bases, with 18 bases spanning the gap. The length of the CDR3 is 18 residues. The germline V gene has CDR1 SGHTA and CDR2 FQGTGA. The CDR3 DNA reads TGTGCCAGCAGCTTAAAGGAGACGGGAGTCAGGCCCTACAATGAGCAGTTCTTC. Protein: CASSLKETGVRPYNEQFF. Based on the CDR3 plus reference TRBV7-3 and TRBJ2-1, the full variable domain is GAGVSQTPSNKVTEKGKYVELRCDPISGHTALYWYRQSLGQGPEFLIYFQGTGAADDSGLPNDRFFAVRPEGSVSTLKIQRTERGDSAVYLCASSLKETGVRPYNEQFFGPGTRLTVL.

This chain links TRBV6-1 with TRBJ2-3; the D gene is possibly TRBD2 (6 bases). The CDR3 runs 18 residues. Deletions cut 5 bases from V and 2 bases from J, with 23 bases between. The germline gives CDR1 MNHNS, CDR2 SASEGT. The CDR3, as DNA: TGTGCCAGCAGTCAAAGAACCCCCGGCGCGGGACTCACAGATACGCAGTATTTT. The encoded protein is CASSQRTPGAGLTDTQYF.

V and J are TRBV10-3 and TRBJ1-5; D may be TRBD1 (6 bases). CDR3 length: 16 amino acids. Germline-derived CDR1 and CDR2 are ENHRY and SYGVKD. V was trimmed by 4 bases and J by 5 bases, leaving 18 bases between them. The CDR3 region is CAISARGGKSDQPQHF. CDR3 bases: TGTGCCATCAGTGCCCGAGGGGGAAAAAGCGATCAGCCCCAGCATTTT.

This chain uses TRBV27 with TRBJ2-5; 8 bases align to TRBD1. After removal of 8 bases from V and 7 bases from J, the junction contained 9 bases not matched to a gene. The CDR3 has 13 residues. Looked up from germline, CDR1 is MNHEY and CDR2 is SMNVEV (reference sequence). The CDR3 bases are TGTGCCAGCGGTTCCGGACAGGGTACGACCCAGTACTTC. As protein: CASGSGQGTTQYF.

This clonotype was observed a handful of times. The gene calls are TRBV11-1 and TRBJ1-6; D unresolved. V lost 1 base, J lost 7 bases, and 11 bases lay in between. The CDR3 covers 15 residues. The germline V gene has CDR1 SGHAT and CDR2 FQDESV (reference sequence). CDR3 sequence (DNA): TGTGCCAGCAGCTTAGTACGGAGCGTAAATTCACCCCTCCACTTT. It is translated as CASSLVRSVNSPLHF.